The source of this T cell receptor (beta chain) is a study of CD8 T cells in ankylosing spondylitis. Regarding the study as a whole: Reportedly, disease-linked clones are significantly enriched in ankylosing spondylitis patients' matched synovial fluid. The authors found the disease-linked clones to be CD8+ and relatively rare in peripheral blood.

Germline V gene data show CDR1 as MGHRA and CDR2 as YSYEKL. This CDR3 comprises 14 residues. The V gene lost 5 bases and the J gene lost 6 bases, with 11 bases spanning the gap. Using quantitative 5'-RACE with molecular barcodes, the authors made TCR beta libraries. TCRdb recomputed calls from the 5' RACE reads with MiXCR, one row per CDR3 protein. The sample carries about 150,000 distinct CDR3 sequences, about 7% recorded once. This clonotype was detected only a few times. Its antigen is not known. The rearrangement uses TRBV4-1 and TRBJ1-6, with D perhaps TRBD1 (5 bases). Sequencing input: blood, either unsorted or a sorted T cell fraction (not recorded which). The sequence was collected from a female donor with ankylosing spondylitis or in good health (not recorded which). The DNA of the CDR3 is TGCGCCAGCAGCTCCGGACAAAGTAATTCACCCCTCCACTTT. Amino acid sequence: CASSSGQSNSPLHF.